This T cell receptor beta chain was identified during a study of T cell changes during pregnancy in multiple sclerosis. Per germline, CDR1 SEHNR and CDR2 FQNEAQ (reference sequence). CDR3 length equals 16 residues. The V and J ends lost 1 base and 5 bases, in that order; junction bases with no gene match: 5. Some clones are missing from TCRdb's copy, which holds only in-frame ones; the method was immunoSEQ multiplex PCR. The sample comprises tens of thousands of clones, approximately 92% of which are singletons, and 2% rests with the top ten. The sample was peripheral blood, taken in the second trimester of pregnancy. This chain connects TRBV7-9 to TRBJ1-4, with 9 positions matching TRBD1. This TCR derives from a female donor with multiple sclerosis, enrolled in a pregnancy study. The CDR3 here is CASSLVLGQGNEKLFF. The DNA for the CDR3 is TGTGCCAGCAGCTTAGTGCTCGGACAGGGGAATGAAAAACTGTTTTTT.